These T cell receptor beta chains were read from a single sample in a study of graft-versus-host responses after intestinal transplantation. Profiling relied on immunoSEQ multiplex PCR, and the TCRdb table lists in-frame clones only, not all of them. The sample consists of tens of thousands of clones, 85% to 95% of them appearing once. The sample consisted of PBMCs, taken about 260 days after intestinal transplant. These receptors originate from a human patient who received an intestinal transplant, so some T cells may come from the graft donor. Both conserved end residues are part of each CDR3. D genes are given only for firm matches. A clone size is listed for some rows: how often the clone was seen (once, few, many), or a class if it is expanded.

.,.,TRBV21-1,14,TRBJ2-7,TGTGCCAGCTCACACCCGGGAAGACCCTACGAGCAGTACTTC,CASSHPGRPYEQYF
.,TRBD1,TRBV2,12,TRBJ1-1,TGTGCCAGCAAGGACAGGTCCGTTGAAGCTTTCTTT,CASKDRSVEAFF
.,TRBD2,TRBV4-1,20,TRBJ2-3,TGCGCCAGCAGCCAAGATGGCAGCGGGAGACCCCCTGGGAACACAGATACGCAGTATTTT,CASSQDGSGRPPGNTDTQYF
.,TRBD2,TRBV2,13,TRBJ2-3,TGTGCCAGCATGCGGGAGGGCACAGATACGCAGTATTTT,CASMREGTDTQYF
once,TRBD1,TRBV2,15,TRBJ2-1,TGTGCCAGCCTGCTGGACAGGTACTCCTACAATGAGCAGTTCTTC,CASLLDRYSYNEQFF
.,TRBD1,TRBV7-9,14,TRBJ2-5,TGTGCCAGCAGCCGGACAGGGGGCCTTGAGACCCAGTACTTC,CASSRTGGLETQYF
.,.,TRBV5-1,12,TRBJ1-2,TGCGCCAGCAGCTTGGACAAATATGGCTACACCTTC,CASSLDKYGYTF
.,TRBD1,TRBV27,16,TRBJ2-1,TGTGCCAGCATCAAGGGGGCTAGTGCTCGATGGAATGAGCAGTTCTTC,CASIKGASARWNEQFF
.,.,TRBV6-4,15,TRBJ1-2,TGTGCCAGCGGTGTTCGGCGGGGACGGATCTATGGCTACACCTTC,CASGVRRGRIYGYTF
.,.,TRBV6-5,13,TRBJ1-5,TGTGCCAGCAGGCAGGGTAGCAATCAGCCCCAGCATTTT,CASRQGSNQPQHF
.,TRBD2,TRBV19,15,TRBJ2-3,TGTGCCAGTAGTAATCAGCGGGACCTCACAGATACGCAGTATTTT,CASSNQRDLTDTQYF
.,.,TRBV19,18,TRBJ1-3,TGTGCCACCGAAGGGGTCTCCTGGGACCGTTTCTCTGGAAACACCATATATTTT,CATEGVSWDRFSGNTIYF
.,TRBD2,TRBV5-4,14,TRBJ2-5,TGTGCCAGCAGCTCGGGACTAGCTAAAGAGACCCAGTACTTC,CASSSGLAKETQYF
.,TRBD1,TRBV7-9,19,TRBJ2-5,TGTGCCAGCAGCTTAGTGCGGGGGACAGGGGCTTCCTTGCAAGAGACCCAGTACTTC,CASSLVRGTGASLQETQYF
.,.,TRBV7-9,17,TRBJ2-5,TGTGCCAGCAGCTTAGTTTCAGGACTACCCCATTGGGAGACCCAGTACTTC,CASSLVSGLPHWETQYF
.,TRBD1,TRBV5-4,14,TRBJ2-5,TGTGCCAGCAGCTCTGAGACAGGGATGGAGACCCAGTACTTC,CASSSETGMETQYF
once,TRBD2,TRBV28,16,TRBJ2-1,TGTGCCAGCAGTTTATCGGGACTAGTTTCCTACAATGAGCAGTTCTTC,CASSLSGLVSYNEQFF
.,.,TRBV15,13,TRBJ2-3,TGTGCCACCAGCAGCCTTCAGGCAGATACGCAGTATTTT,CATSSLQADTQYF
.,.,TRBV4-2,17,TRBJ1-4,TGTGCCAGCAGCCAAGAAGAAAGACATTCAGCTAATGAAAAACTGTTTTTT,CASSQEERHSANEKLFF
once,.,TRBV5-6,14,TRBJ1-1,TGTGCCAGCAGCTTGGAGACAATGAACACTGAAGCTTTCTTT,CASSLETMNTEAFF
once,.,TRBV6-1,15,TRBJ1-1,TGTGCCAGCCTGGGGGCGGGGCAGCTGAACACTGAAGCTTTCTTT,CASLGAGQLNTEAFF
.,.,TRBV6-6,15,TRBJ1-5,TGTGCCAGCAGTTACTCGGGGGTTCTAAATCAGCCCCAGCATTTT,CASSYSGVLNQPQHF
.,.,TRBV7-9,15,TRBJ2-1,TGTGCCAGCAGCCCCCGTGGGGGGCCATTTAATGAGCAGTTCTTC,CASSPRGGPFNEQFF
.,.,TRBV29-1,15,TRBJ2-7,TGCAGCGTTGGGGCTAGCTTATCGATCTCCTACGAGCAGTACTTC,CSVGASLSISYEQYF
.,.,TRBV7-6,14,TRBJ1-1,TGTGCCAGCAGCTTAGGGGCCCGTGGAAGGGAAGCTTTCTTT,CASSLGARGREAFF
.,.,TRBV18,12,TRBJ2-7,TGTGCCAGCTCACCTGAAAACTACGAGCAGTACTTC,CASSPENYEQYF
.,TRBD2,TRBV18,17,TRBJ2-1,TGTGCCAACTCACGGGGGGCAGCGGGAGGGCCCTACAATGAGCAGTTCTTC,CANSRGAAGGPYNEQFF